Listed here are 9 T cell receptor beta chains from one sample, sequenced in a study of T cell responses to AZD1222 COVID-19 vaccine. Only in-frame clones appear in the TCRdb table, and some are missing; sequencing was by immunoSEQ multiplex PCR. The table shows over 100,000 clones, with roughly 93% occurring only once. Sequenced material: peripheral blood, taken 28 days after the second AZD1222 dose. The receptors come from an adult who received the AZD1222 COVID-19 vaccine.

The CDR3 protein is CASSAGPSSYEQYF. CDR3 bases: TGCGCCAGCAGCGCCGGCCCCAGCTCCTACGAGCAGTACTTC. The rearrangement uses TRBV5-1 and TRBJ2-7; D gene ambiguous. Between the trimmed V and J ends, which lost 4 bases and 0 bases, there was a span of 11 bases. CDR3 length: 14 amino acids. Per the germline V gene, CDR1 is SGHRS and CDR2 is YFSETQ.

This clone appeared a single time. The chain is built from TRBV18 and TRBJ1-1; 10 positions agree with TRBD1. V shed 6 bases, J shed 1 base, and the junction held 8 bases outside the gene matches. This CDR3 is built from 16 residues. Germline-derived CDR1 and CDR2 are KGHSH and LQKENI. CDR3 nucleotide sequence: TGTGCCAGCTCTAGGGGACAGGGGCTCCAGAACACTGAAGCTTTCTTT. It specifies CASSRGQGLQNTEAFF. Drawing the rest from reference TRBV18 and TRBJ1-1, the complete variable domain is NAGVMQNPRHLVRRRGQEARLRCSPMKGHSHVYWYRQLPEEGLKFMVYLQKENIIDESGMPKERFSAEFPKEGPSILRIQQVVRGDSAAYFCASSRGQGLQNTEAFFGQGTRLTVV.

This chain joins TRBV2 and TRBJ2-7; 10 positions match TRBD1. The V segment lost 9 bases and the J segment 5 bases; nucleotides outside the gene matches: 16. CDR1 and CDR2 from the germline V gene are SNHLY and FYNNEI. CDR3 length: 16 residues. CDR3 bases: TGTGCCAGTGATCGGACAGGGGGTCTTTCGGGGAACGAGCAGTACTTC. Its translation is CASDRTGGLSGNEQYF.

The J gene is TRBJ1-1, the V gene TRBV11-2; no definite D call. With 1 base removed from V and 5 bases from J, the gap between germline ends came to 5 bases. The CDR3 has 12 residues. Germline V lookup: CDR1 SGHAT, CDR2 FQNNGV. CDR3 sequence: CASSLVGTEAFF. CDR3 coding DNA: TGTGCCAGCAGCTTAGTGGGGACTGAAGCTTTCTTT.

V gene TRBV5-1 combines with J gene TRBJ2-5; 10 nucleotides match TRBD1. The J segment lost 3 bases and the V segment lost 4 bases, leaving 9 bases of the junction unmatched. CDR1 SGHRS and CDR2 YFSETQ come from the germline V gene. The CDR3 runs to 16 residues. CDR3 amino acids: CASSPGTGALKETQYF. DNA of the CDR3: TGCGCCAGCAGCCCCGGGACAGGGGCCTTAAAAGAGACCCAGTACTTC.

CDR3 region: CAWSDGMLNTIYF. The CDR3, as DNA: TGTGCCTGGAGTGACGGGATGCTTAACACCATATATTTT. The chain combines TRBV30 with TRBJ1-3; unclear D gene. This CDR3 has 13 residues. Trimming removed 1 base from V and 7 bases from J, with 11 bases in between. Per the germline V gene, CDR1 is GTSNPN and CDR2 is SVGIG (reference sequence).

The chain couples TRBV29-1 to TRBJ1-4; D gene uncertain. Germline V CDR1 and CDR2: SQVTM, ANQGSEA. V was trimmed by 5 bases and J by 5 bases, leaving 15 bases between them. This CDR3 has 14 amino acids. CDR3 DNA: TGCAGCGTTACACAAATCGTGGGGAATGAAAAACTGTTTTTT. Residues: CSVTQIVGNEKLFF. Based on the CDR3 plus reference TRBV29-1 and TRBJ1-4, the full variable domain is SAVISQKPSRDICQRGTSLTIQCQVDSQVTMMFWYRQQPGQSLTLIATANQGSEATYESGFVIDKFPISRPNLTFSTLTVSNMSPEDSSIYLCSVTQIVGNEKLFFGSGTQLSVL.

This chain joins TRBV18 and TRBJ2-3; 8 nucleotides match TRBD1. Germline trimming cut 4 bases from V and 0 bases from J; bases unmatched to any gene: 12. The germline CDR1 and CDR2 sequences are KGHSH and LQKENI. CDR3 length: 18 amino acids. The CDR3 loop reads CASSLYRSGQGSTDTQYF. CDR3 DNA: TGTGCCAGCTCACTGTACCGGTCTGGACAGGGTAGCACAGATACGCAGTATTTT.

V and J are TRBV19 and TRBJ2-7; TRBD2 matches 10 bases. V was clipped by 3 bases and J by 5 bases; unmatched bases: 10. From germline, CDR1 is LNHDA and CDR2 SQIVND (reference sequence). The CDR3 length is 16 residues. The CDR3 loop is CASSMRLAGVGDEQYF. CDR3 sequence (DNA): TGTGCCAGTAGTATGAGGCTAGCGGGAGTAGGCGACGAGCAGTACTTC.